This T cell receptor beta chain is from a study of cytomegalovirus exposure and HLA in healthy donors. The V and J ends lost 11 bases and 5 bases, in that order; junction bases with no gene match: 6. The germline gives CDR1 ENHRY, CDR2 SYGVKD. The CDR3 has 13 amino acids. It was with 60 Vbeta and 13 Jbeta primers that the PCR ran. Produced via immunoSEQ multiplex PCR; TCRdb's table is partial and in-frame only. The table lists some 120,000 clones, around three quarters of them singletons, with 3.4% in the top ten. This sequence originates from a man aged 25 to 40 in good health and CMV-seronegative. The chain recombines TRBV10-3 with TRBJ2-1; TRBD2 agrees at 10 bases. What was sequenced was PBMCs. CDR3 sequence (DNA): TGTGCCTCGACTAGCGGGCCTAACAATGAGCAGTTCTTC. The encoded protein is CASTSGPNNEQFF.